This T cell receptor beta chain was sequenced during a study of blood T cell repertoires in COVID-19. Study context: Sites in the United States, Italy and Spain provided acute and convalescent COVID-19 samples. Sources were T cells, B-cell-depleted T cells, or PBMCs; the material itself was cDNA or gDNA.

V gave up 0 bases and J gave up 2 bases; unmatched junction bases: 3. Germline V gene lookup returns CDR1 SGDLS and CDR2 YYNGEE. The CDR3 covers 15 residues. In the original analysis: From reference gene primer amplification, estimates of nucleated cell counts were derived. Repertoires were generated with immunoSEQ multiplex PCR, while TCRdb's copy carries only in-frame clones and drops some. That table is the source of V, J and clone size, and D and trimming were worked out from the DNA. The sample includes 200,000 to 250,000 clones, approximately 84% seen only once; the top ten take about 2%. The sample consisted of peripheral blood. The chain carries TRBV9 and TRBJ2-5; 8 bases match TRBD2. The TCR comes from a woman of 80 years or more with acute or convalescent COVID-19. DNA of the CDR3: TGTGCCAGCAGCGTAGCGGGGGGGCCTCAAGAGACCCAGTACTTC. It specifies CASSVAGGPQETQYF.